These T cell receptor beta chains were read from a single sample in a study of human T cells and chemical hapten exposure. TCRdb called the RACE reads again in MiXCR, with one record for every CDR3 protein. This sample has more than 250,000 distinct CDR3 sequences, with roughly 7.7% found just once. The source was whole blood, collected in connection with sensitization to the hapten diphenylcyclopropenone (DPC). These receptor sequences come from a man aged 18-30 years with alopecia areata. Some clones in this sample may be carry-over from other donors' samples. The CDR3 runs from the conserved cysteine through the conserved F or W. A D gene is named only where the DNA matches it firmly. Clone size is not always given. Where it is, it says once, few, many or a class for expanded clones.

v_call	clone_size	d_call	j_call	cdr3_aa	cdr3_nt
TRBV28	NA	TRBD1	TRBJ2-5	CASSGTGQETQYF	TGTGCCAGCAGTGGGACAGGCCAAGAGACCCAGTACTTC
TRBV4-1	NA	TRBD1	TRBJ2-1	CASSPPRRDSSNEQFF	TGCGCCAGCAGCCCGCCACGCCGGGACAGTTCCAATGAGCAGTTCTTC
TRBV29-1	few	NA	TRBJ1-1	CSGIDSAYYPTEAFF	TGCAGCGGGATAGACTCAGCCTATTACCCCACTGAAGCTTTCTTT
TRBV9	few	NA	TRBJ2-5	CASSASGSPIQETQYF	TGTGCCAGCAGCGCCTCAGGGTCCCCGATTCAAGAGACCCAGTACTTC
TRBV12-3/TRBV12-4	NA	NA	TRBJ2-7	CASSPIDGAYEQYF	TGTGCCAGCAGTCCGATCGACGGAGCCTACGAGCAGTACTTC
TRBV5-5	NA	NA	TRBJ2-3	CASSFERANTQYF	TGTGCCAGCAGCTTTGAACGAGCTAATACGCAGTATTTT
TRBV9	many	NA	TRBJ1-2	CASSVATGSGYGYTF	TGTGCCAGCAGCGTAGCTACAGGGTCTGGCTATGGCTACACCTTC
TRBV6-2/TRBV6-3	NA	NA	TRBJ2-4	CASSRSDSAAKNIQYF	TGTGCCAGCAGCCGCAGCGACAGTGCAGCCAAAAACATTCAGTACTTC
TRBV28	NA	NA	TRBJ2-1	CASSLEVQNEQFF	TGTGCCAGCAGTTTAGAGGTCCAGAATGAGCAGTTCTTC
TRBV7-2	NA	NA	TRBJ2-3	CASSFLEEAQYF	TGTGCCAGCAGCTTTCTAGAGGAGGCGCAGTATTTT
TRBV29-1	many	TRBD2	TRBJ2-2	CSVKIRGGNTGELFF	TGCAGCGTCAAGATCCGGGGGGGCAACACCGGGGAGCTGTTTTTT
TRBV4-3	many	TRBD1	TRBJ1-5	CASSQWTGVQPQHF	TGCGCCAGCAGCCAATGGACAGGGGTTCAGCCCCAGCATTTT
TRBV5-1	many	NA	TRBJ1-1	CASSLVWGSEAFF	TGCGCCAGCAGCTTGGTATGGGGCTCCGAAGCTTTCTTT
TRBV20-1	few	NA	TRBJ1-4	CSAQLGGARTNEKLFF	TGCAGTGCCCAGTTAGGAGGGGCTAGGACTAATGAAAAACTGTTTTTT
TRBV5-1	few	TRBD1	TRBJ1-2	CASSYGTGQGPYVRNGYTF	TGCGCCAGCAGCTATGGAACCGGACAGGGGCCGTACGTTCGGAATGGCTACACCTTC
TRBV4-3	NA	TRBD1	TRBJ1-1	CASSRGDSSTEAFF	TGCGCCAGCAGCCGCGGGGACAGTTCCACTGAAGCTTTCTTT
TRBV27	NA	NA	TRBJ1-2	CASSLSGFGGNYGYTF	TGTGCCAGCAGTTTATCGGGTTTTGGCGGCAACTATGGCTACACCTTC
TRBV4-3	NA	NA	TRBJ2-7	CASSQDVRSSYEQYF	TGCGCCAGCAGCCAAGACGTACGATCCTCCTACGAGCAGTACTTC
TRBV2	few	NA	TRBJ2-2	CASSRAGSGELFF	TGTGCCAGCAGTCGTGCAGGGAGCGGGGAGCTGTTTTTT